The sequence of this T cell receptor (beta chain) was determined in a study of neoadjuvant anti-PD-1 for oral cavity cancer. About the study: Non-progressing patients received a fourth nivolumab dose near day 43, then surgery on days 50-56. The study's findings and limits: With three patients per group, TCR findings need larger cohorts.

To note about this clone: Its antigen is still unknown.

Six replicates per PBMC sample, mostly from 480 ng of genomic DNA. Measured with immunoSEQ multiplex PCR; TCRdb has only the in-frame clones, and not every one. The sample gives 30,000 to 35,000 clones, 80% to 90% of which show up once; 3.5% is in the top ten. CDR1 is MNHEY, CDR2 SMNVEV, per germline (reference sequence). This CDR3 is built from 13 residues. Germline trimming cut 9 bases from V and 2 bases from J; bases unmatched to any gene: 6. V and J are TRBV27 and TRBJ2-7; 8 bases are a match to TRBD1. This clonotype was obtained from a person between 40 and 80 years old with oral cavity squamous cell carcinoma. The material sequenced was PBMCs, taken before nivolumab (anti-PD-1) treatment. The CDR3, as DNA: TGTGCCAGTAGTGACAGGGGACCCTACGAGCAGTACTTC. This gives the protein CASSDRGPYEQYF.